Each of the 16 T cell receptor beta chains below was sequenced from the same sample in a study of blood T cell repertoires in COVID-19. Profiling relied on immunoSEQ multiplex PCR, and the TCRdb table lists in-frame clones only, not all of them. The sample holds roughly 100,000 clones, roughly four fifths seen once. The source material was peripheral blood. The receptors were sampled from a woman in her 70s with acute or convalescent COVID-19.

The rearrangement joins TRBV7-2 to TRBJ2-1, with 9 positions matching TRBD2. CDR3 length: 15 amino acids. The V gene end was trimmed by 1 base and the J gene end by 7 bases; junction bases not matched to a gene: 5. CDR1 is SGHTA, CDR2 FQGNSA, per germline. The DNA of the CDR3 is TGTGCCAGCAGCTTAGAGGGACTAGCTTTGAATGAGCAGTTCTTC. This sequence encodes CASSLEGLALNEQFF.

V is TRBV7-2 and J is TRBJ1-3; no definite D call. Germline assignment: CDR1 SGHTA and CDR2 FQGNSA. V was pared by 1 base and J by 1 base, with 5 bases between. The CDR3 contains 14 residues. The CDR3 loop is CASSLGGSGNTIYF. The CDR3 DNA is TGTGCCAGCAGCTTAGGAGGATCTGGAAACACCATATATTTT.

The chain carries TRBV29-1 and TRBJ2-1; D is unclear. V dropped 0 bases and J dropped 0 bases, with 12 bases sitting between them. The CDR3 consists of 16 residues. The V gene's germline CDR1 is SQVTM and CDR2 ANQGSEA. CDR3 sequence (DNA): TGCAGCGTTGAAGATCTTAGCCCGAGCTCCTACAATGAGCAGTTCTTC. This encodes CSVEDLSPSSYNEQFF.

The chain employs TRBV4-3 and TRBJ2-1; the match to TRBD2 covers 10 bases. Germline V gives CDR1 LGHNA, CDR2 YSLEER. The CDR3 consists of 18 residues. V lost 0 bases to trimming and J lost 1 base; unmatched junction nucleotides: 6. Here the CDR3 DNA reads TGCGCCAGCAGCCAAGATCCTAGCGGGAGCATTTCCTACAATGAGCAGTTCTTC. Translation: CASSQDPSGSISYNEQFF.

The V call is TRBV7-2, the J call TRBJ2-1; the D is unclear. Trimming removed 1 base from V and 9 bases from J, with 10 bases in between. Germline V lookup: CDR1 SGHTA, CDR2 FQGNSA. This CDR3 region has 13 residues. This CDR3 reads CASSLGIAREQFF. The CDR3 nucleotides read TGTGCCAGCAGCTTAGGTATCGCGCGTGAGCAGTTCTTC.

CDR3 region: CAWSPQSGNTIYF. In nucleotides, the CDR3 is TGTGCCTGGAGTCCCCAGTCGGGAAACACCATATATTTT. The chain employs TRBV30 and TRBJ1-3; no reliable D call. Germline CDR1 GTSNPN, CDR2 SVGIG (reference sequence). There are 13 residues in the CDR3. The ends were cut back, 2 bases at V and 4 bases at J, with 9 bases in the middle. Using reference TRBV30 and TRBJ1-3 for the parts outside the CDR3, the full variable domain is SQTIHQWPATLVQPVGSPLSLECTVEGTSNPNLYWYRQAAGRGLQLLFYSVGIGQISSEVPQNLSASRPQDRQFILSSKKLLLSDSGFYLCAWSPQSGNTIYFGEGSWLTVV.

This clone was recorded once. This chain connects TRBV5-1 to TRBJ2-7; 9 nucleotides align to TRBD2. From germline, CDR1 is SGHRS and CDR2 YFSETQ. CDR3 length: 17 amino acids. V lost 6 bases, J lost 6 bases, and 19 bases stayed unmatched. In DNA form, the CDR3 reads TGCGCCAGCACGCGGGGTCCTGGCGGGAGGGCCGTCGGCGAGCAGTACTTC. Translation: CASTRGPGGRAVGEQYF.

V and J are TRBV27 and TRBJ2-4; a weak D match, TRBD2 (5 bases). Per the germline V gene, CDR1 is MNHEY and CDR2 is SMNVEV (reference sequence). The CDR3 loop spans 16 amino acids. V was clipped by 0 bases and J by 0 bases, with 9 bases between them. CDR3 nucleotides: TGTGCCAGCAGTTTATCGCCCGGAGGAGCCAAAAACATTCAGTACTTC. Translating gives CASSLSPGGAKNIQYF.

The chain is built from TRBV4-1 and TRBJ1-4; 11 bases match TRBD1. With 2 bases clipped from V and 8 bases from J, the junction kept 10 bases outside the gene matches. The germline gives CDR1 MGHRA, CDR2 YSYEKL. This CDR3 region has 17 residues. Here the CDR3 reads CASSQRTGGGGREKLFF. CDR3 DNA: TGCGCCAGCAGCCAAAGGACAGGGGGCGGCGGGAGGGAAAAACTGTTTTTT.

V is TRBV27 and J is TRBJ1-1, with 9 bases identical to TRBD1. V trimming: 3 bases; J trimming: 8 bases; junction bases outside the gene matches: 10. Germline V lookup: CDR1 MNHEY, CDR2 SMNVEV (reference sequence). The CDR3 extends over 15 amino acids. CDR3 nucleotides: TGTGCCAGCAGTTTGGGACAGGGTCTCAGGCAAGAAGCTTTCTTT. Encoded protein: CASSLGQGLRQEAFF.

V is TRBV20-1 and J is TRBJ1-6, with 7 bases fitting TRBD1. After removal of 3 bases from V and 6 bases from J, the junction contained 5 bases not matched to a gene. Germline V gives CDR1 DFQATT, CDR2 SNEGSKA (reference sequence). The CDR3 is made up of 14 amino acids. Here the CDR3 reads CSASGGGTNSPLHF. The CDR3 DNA sequence: TGCAGTGCTAGTGGAGGGGGCACTAATTCACCCCTCCACTTT.

The chain employs TRBV7-2 and TRBJ2-2; no firm D call. V was shortened by 1 base and J by 6 bases, with 9 bases between the two germline ends. There are 14 residues in the CDR3. The germline CDR1 and CDR2 sequences are SGHTA and FQGNSA. Here the CDR3 reads CASSLDSGSGELFF. As DNA, the CDR3 is TGTGCCAGCAGCTTAGATTCCGGTTCCGGGGAGCTGTTTTTT.

The chain has TRBV7-8 and TRBJ1-1, with 8 bases identical to TRBD1. J gave up 7 bases and V 5 bases, and 12 bases lay outside the gene matches. Germline V gene data show CDR1 as SGHVS and CDR2 as FQNEAQ. The CDR3 contains 15 residues. In nucleotides, the CDR3 is TGTGCCAGCAGCCTTGGACAGGGCAGGAGGGGTGAAGCTTTCTTT. Its protein product is CASSLGQGRRGEAFF. Complete variable domain (other parts from reference TRBV7-8 and TRBJ1-1): GAGVSQSPRYKVAKRGQDVALRCDPISGHVSLFWYQQALGQGPEFLTYFQNEAQLDKSGLPSDRFFAERPEGSVSTLKIQRTQQEDSAVYLCASSLGQGRRGEAFFGQGTRLTVV.

The chain joins TRBV5-1 to TRBJ1-2; no clear D. In germline, CDR1 is SGHRS, CDR2 YFSETQ. Trimming pared 0 bases from V and 3 bases from J, leaving 15 bases between. This CDR3 is 16 amino acids long. The CDR3 region is CASSLATGNRYYGYTF. The CDR3 bases are TGCGCCAGCAGCTTGGCTACGGGGAATCGGTACTATGGCTACACCTTC.

The V gene is TRBV28, the J gene TRBJ1-6; TRBD1 matches 9 bases. Germline values: CDR1 MDHEN, CDR2 SYDVKM. V gave up 7 bases and J gave up 14 bases; unmatched junction bases: 15. The CDR3 has 15 amino acids. The CDR3 bases are TGTGCCAGCAATCCCCGGGACAGGGAGATTTCGGCCCTCCACTTT. This encodes CASNPRDREISALHF.

This chain links TRBV9 with TRBJ2-3; 12 bases match TRBD2. J was trimmed by 6 bases and V by 0 bases; bases with no gene match: 2. Germline lookup yields CDR1 SGDLS and CDR2 YYNGEE. CDR3 size: 15 residues. The CDR3 DNA sequence: TGTGCCAGCAGCGTAGGGCTAGCGGGAGGGGATACGCAGTATTTT. Its translation: CASSVGLAGGDTQYF.